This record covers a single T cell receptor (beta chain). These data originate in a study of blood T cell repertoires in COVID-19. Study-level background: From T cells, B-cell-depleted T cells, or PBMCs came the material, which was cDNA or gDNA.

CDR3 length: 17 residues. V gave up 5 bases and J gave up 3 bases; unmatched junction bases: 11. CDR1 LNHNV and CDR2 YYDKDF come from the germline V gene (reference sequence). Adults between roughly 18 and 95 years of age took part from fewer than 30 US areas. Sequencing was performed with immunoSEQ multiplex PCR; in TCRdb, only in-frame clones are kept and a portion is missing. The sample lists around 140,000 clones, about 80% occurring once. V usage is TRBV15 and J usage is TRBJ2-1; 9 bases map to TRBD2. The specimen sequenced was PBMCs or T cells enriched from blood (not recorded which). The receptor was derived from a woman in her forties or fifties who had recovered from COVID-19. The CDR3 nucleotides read TGTGCCACCAGCTCCCGAATGGGACTAGCTATCTACAATGAGCAGTTCTTC. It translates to CATSSRMGLAIYNEQFF.